The sample holds a few counts of the clone carrying this T cell receptor beta chain. Its antigen is currently unknown. This sample stems from a study of cytomegalovirus exposure and HLA in healthy donors. The study's findings and limits: A later analysis showed TCR association rates differing by HLA locus, peaking at DRB1 and lowest at HLA-C.

60 Vbeta and 13 Jbeta primers were used in PCR. Assay: immunoSEQ multiplex PCR; the TCRdb copy retains only in-frame clones and omits some. The sample contains approximately 90,000 clones, approximately 80% of which appear only once. J lost 2 bases, V lost 2 bases, and 0 bases had no gene match. The CDR3 has 14 residues. Germline loops: CDR1 WSHSY, CDR2 SAAADI. This sequence was found in a man aged 25 to 40 in good health and CMV-seronegative. The chain recombines TRBV10-2 with TRBJ2-1, with 7 bases identical to TRBD2. The specimen sequenced was PBMCs. The CDR3 spells CASSEREAYNEQFF. Written as DNA, the CDR3 is TGCGCCAGCAGTGAGCGGGAGGCCTACAATGAGCAGTTCTTC.